Following are 24 T cell receptor beta chains from one sample sequenced in a study of blood T cell repertoires in COVID-19. Assay used: immunoSEQ multiplex PCR; TCRdb lists only in-frame clones, some missing. The sample lists some 250,000 clones, approximately 88% seen once, with around 0.8% in the top ten. The specimen was peripheral blood. These receptors were taken from a woman in her 30s with acute or convalescent COVID-19.

The chain carries TRBV2 and TRBJ2-5; TRBD2 matches at 14 bases. The CDR3 extends over 15 amino acids. Germline CDR1 SNHLY, CDR2 FYNNEI. Trimming at V came to 6 bases and at J to 4 bases, leaving 4 bases not matched to a gene. The CDR3 loop reads CASRSGTSGRETQYF. The DNA for the CDR3 is TGTGCCAGCAGATCCGGGACTAGCGGGAGAGAGACCCAGTACTTC.

Only one count was recorded for this clone. The genes are TRBV30 and TRBJ2-7; a weak D match, TRBD2 (5 bases). This CDR3 comprises 15 residues. With 3 bases removed from V and 3 bases from J, the gap between germline ends came to 18 bases. Germline V gene sequence: CDR1 GTSNPN, CDR2 SVGIG (reference sequence). The DNA for the CDR3 is TGTGCCTGGAGGGGCAGCGGCAACGCCTTCTACGAGCAGTACTTC. Its protein product is CAWRGSGNAFYEQYF.

The chain couples TRBV9 to TRBJ1-1; 7 bases are shared with TRBD1. V trimming: 0 bases; J trimming: 0 bases; junction bases outside the gene matches: 11. This CDR3 region has 18 residues. Per the germline V gene, CDR1 is SGDLS and CDR2 is YYNGEE. This chain's CDR3 is CASSVGLQGLGMNTEAFF. CDR3 bases: TGTGCCAGCAGCGTAGGACTACAGGGGTTGGGTATGAACACTGAAGCTTTCTTT.

CDR3 amino acids: CASRPGQGLYGYTF. CDR3 sequence (DNA): TGTGCCAGCAGGCCGGGACAGGGACTTTATGGCTACACCTTC. The V and J genes are TRBV9 and TRBJ1-2; the match to TRBD1 covers 9 bases. V gave up 5 bases and J gave up 5 bases; unmatched junction bases: 7. This CDR3 comprises 14 residues. Germline lookup yields CDR1 SGDLS and CDR2 YYNGEE.

This clone appeared a single time. The chain has TRBV5-4 and TRBJ2-7; D call uncertain. This CDR3 comprises 13 residues. Germline CDR1 reads SGHNT; CDR2 reads YYREEE (reference sequence). Trimming stripped 4 bases from V and 0 bases from J, with 8 bases between. DNA for the CDR3: TGTGCCAGCAGCGCCACGGTCTCCTACGAGCAGTACTTC. Protein product: CASSATVSYEQYF.

The V gene is TRBV11-1, the J gene TRBJ2-7, with TRBD1 matching 7 bases. The CDR3 is 15 residues long. The trim removed 3 bases at V and 2 bases at J, leaving 7 bases unmatched. Germline assignment: CDR1 SGHAT and CDR2 FQDESV (reference sequence). The CDR3 DNA sequence: TGTGCCAGCAGCTTCCCGTCCGGGACAGCCTACGAGCAGTACTTC. Translated, it gives CASSFPSGTAYEQYF. Looking up the rest from reference TRBV11-1 and TRBJ2-7 gives the full variable domain: EAEVAQSPRYKITEKSQAVAFWCDPISGHATLYWYRQILGQGPELLVQFQDESVVDDSQLPKDRFSAERLKGVDSTLKIQPAELGDSAMYLCASSFPSGTAYEQYFGPGTRLTVT.

CDR3 sequence: CASSFQGSSYNEQFF. CDR3 nucleotides: TGTGCCAGCAGCTTTCAAGGGAGCTCCTACAATGAGCAGTTCTTC. The chain combines TRBV11-2 with TRBJ2-1, with D perhaps matching TRBD2 (5 bases). The length of the CDR3 is 15 residues. V was pared by 3 bases and J by 0 bases, with 9 bases between. The germline CDR1 and CDR2 sequences are SGHAT and FQNNGV.

The rearrangement links TRBV10-3 to TRBJ2-1, with 13 positions matching TRBD2. From germline, CDR1 is ENHRY and CDR2 SYGVKD. The CDR3 has 18 amino acids. V was clipped by 7 bases and J by 0 bases; unmatched bases: 9. Written as DNA, the CDR3 is TGTGCCATCACGTCGGGGACTAGCGGGAAACACTCCTACAATGAGCAGTTCTTC. This codes for CAITSGTSGKHSYNEQFF.

The V call is TRBV5-4, the J call TRBJ1-2; the match to TRBD1 covers 7 bases. This CDR3 is built from 13 residues. J was trimmed by 5 bases and V by 2 bases; bases with no gene match: 3. CDR1 is SGHNT and CDR2 is YYREEE in the germline V gene (reference sequence). The CDR3 protein is CASSLQGQYGYTF. CDR3 nucleotide sequence: TGTGCCAGCAGCTTACAGGGGCAATATGGCTACACCTTC.

V is TRBV30 and J is TRBJ2-7; TRBD1 matches 7 bases. CDR1 and CDR2 (germline): GTSNPN, SVGIG (reference sequence). Trimming cost V 4 bases and J 3 bases; bases outside gene matches: 9. The CDR3 length is 14 residues. The CDR3 DNA is TGTGCCTGGAAATCCTCGGGACAGCTCTACGAGCAGTACTTC. It translates to CAWKSSGQLYEQYF.

The V and J genes are TRBV27 and TRBJ2-1, with D perhaps matching TRBD2 (5 bases). This CDR3 region has 14 residues. V was clipped by 2 bases and J by 8 bases, with 13 bases between them. CDR1 is MNHEY, CDR2 SMNVEV, per germline (reference sequence). The CDR3 here is CASSLTLARDEQFF. CDR3 nucleotide sequence: TGTGCCAGCAGTTTAACGCTAGCTCGGGATGAGCAGTTCTTC.

The chain couples TRBV27 to TRBJ2-1; the match to TRBD2 covers 7 bases. This CDR3 has 16 amino acids. Germline CDR1 MNHEY, CDR2 SMNVEV (reference sequence). V lost 5 bases, J lost 0 bases, and 7 bases stayed unmatched. The CDR3 nucleotides are TGTGCCAGCAGTCCATCTAGCGGACTCTCCTACAATGAGCAGTTCTTC. It is translated as CASSPSSGLSYNEQFF.

The chain employs TRBV6-4 and TRBJ2-7; D possibly corresponds to TRBD1 (6 bases). The CDR3 length is 14 residues. The V end was cut by 5 bases, the J end by 6 bases, with 17 bases between. Germline values: CDR1 MRHNA, CDR2 SNTAGT. CDR3 DNA sequence: TGTGCCAGCAGTCCGACAGGCAATCTCGGCGAGCAGTACTTC. Amino acid sequence: CASSPTGNLGEQYF.

The rearrangement links TRBV4-2 to TRBJ2-5, with D unclear. The CDR3 sequence is 13 residues long. Germline V gene lookup returns CDR1 LGHNA and CDR2 YNFKEQ. Between the trimmed V and J ends, which lost 2 bases and 1 base, there was a span of 5 bases. The CDR3 nucleotides read TGTGCCAGCAGCCAAAGCCGCCAAGAGACCCAGTACTTC. Amino acid sequence: CASSQSRQETQYF.

The V and J genes are TRBV5-4 and TRBJ1-4, with 9 bases matching TRBD1. The V segment lost 5 bases and the J segment 2 bases; nucleotides outside the gene matches: 4. Germline assignment: CDR1 SGHNT and CDR2 YYREEE (reference sequence). CDR3 length: 15 residues. The CDR3 DNA is TGTGCCAGCAGTTTACAGGGGGCGACTAATGAAAAACTGTTTTTT. It codes for CASSLQGATNEKLFF.

The chain carries TRBV3-1 (or the pseudogene TRBV3-2) and TRBJ2-1; possibly TRBD1 for D (6 bases). Germline V gene data show CDR1 as LGHDT and CDR2 as YNNKEL (reference sequence). The CDR3 is 15 amino acids. Trimming took 5 bases from V and 2 from J, leaving 13 bases between them. CDR3 region: CASSSGTPTYNEQFF. Written as DNA, the CDR3 is TGTGCCAGCAGCTCAGGGACACCGACCTACAATGAGCAGTTCTTC.

The chain carries TRBV30 and TRBJ1-5; the match to TRBD1 covers 7 bases. Germline lookup yields CDR1 GTSNPN and CDR2 SVGIG (reference sequence). With V trimmed by 5 bases and J by 6 bases, 4 bases remained unmatched. The CDR3 runs 12 residues. The CDR3 sequence is CAWQTGSQPQHF. The CDR3, as DNA: TGTGCCTGGCAGACAGGGTCTCAGCCCCAGCATTTT.

The rearrangement joins TRBV7-3 to TRBJ2-2; 8 positions agree with TRBD2. The V gene end was trimmed by 5 bases and the J gene end by 2 bases; junction bases not matched to a gene: 1. Germline V gives CDR1 SGHTA, CDR2 FQGTGA. The CDR3 has 14 residues. In nucleotides, the CDR3 is TGTGCCAGCAGCCTAGCGGGCAACACCGGGGAGCTGTTTTTT. Protein product: CASSLAGNTGELFF.

The rearrangement joins TRBV18 to TRBJ2-3; the match to TRBD2 covers 11 bases. V lost 1 base and J lost 2; bases outside the gene matches: 5. Germline CDR1 and CDR2: KGHSH and LQKENI. The length of the CDR3 is 17 residues. CDR3 region: CASSPLLAGGDTDTQYF. The CDR3 nucleotides read TGTGCCAGCTCACCACTCTTAGCGGGAGGGGACACAGATACGCAGTATTTT.

The V and J genes are TRBV6-2 or TRBV6-3 and TRBJ1-4; D may be TRBD1 (6 bases). Trimming left V 0 bases short and J 10 bases short, with 12 bases between. The CDR3 is 14 residues long. Germline CDR1 reads MNHEY; CDR2 reads SVGEGT. The chain's CDR3 is CASSYSTGSGKLFF. As DNA, the CDR3 is TGTGCCAGCAGTTACTCGACAGGTTCGGGAAAACTGTTTTTT.

This clone showed up many times. V is TRBV6-5 and J is TRBJ1-6; 8 bases map to TRBD1. CDR3 length: 16 amino acids. Germline CDR1 is MNHEY and CDR2 is SVGAGI. V lost 2 bases and J lost 8; bases outside the gene matches: 8. CDR3 protein: CASSYAAGTGDSPLHF. In DNA form, the CDR3 reads TGTGCCAGCAGTTACGCCGCCGGGACAGGTGATTCACCCCTCCACTTT.

V and J are TRBV19 and TRBJ1-6, with 8 bases that match TRBD1. V lost 5 bases to trimming and J lost 6 bases; unmatched junction nucleotides: 6. CDR3 length: 15 amino acids. From germline, CDR1 is LNHDA and CDR2 SQIVND (reference sequence). CDR3 protein: CASSPGTGLNSPLHF. CDR3 nucleotide sequence: TGTGCCAGTAGTCCCGGGACAGGCCTTAATTCACCCCTCCACTTT.

This rearrangement joins TRBV20-1 to TRBJ2-1; TRBD1 agrees at 8 bases. The ends lost 6 bases at V and 8 bases at J; junction bases unmatched: 3. The germline gives CDR1 DFQATT, CDR2 SNEGSKA (reference sequence). The CDR3 has 11 residues. The CDR3: CSATRGHEQFF. The CDR3 coding sequence is TGCAGTGCCACCAGGGGGCATGAGCAGTTCTTC.

The chain employs TRBV7-9 and TRBJ1-5; possible D gene TRBD1, 5 bases. V was pared by 4 bases and J by 4 bases, with 11 bases between. The V gene's germline CDR1 is SEHNR and CDR2 FQNEAQ (reference sequence). The CDR3 loop spans 14 amino acids. In nucleotides, the CDR3 is TGTGCCAGCAGCTCCCTGACAGCAAATCAGCCCCAGCATTTT. This gives the protein CASSSLTANQPQHF.